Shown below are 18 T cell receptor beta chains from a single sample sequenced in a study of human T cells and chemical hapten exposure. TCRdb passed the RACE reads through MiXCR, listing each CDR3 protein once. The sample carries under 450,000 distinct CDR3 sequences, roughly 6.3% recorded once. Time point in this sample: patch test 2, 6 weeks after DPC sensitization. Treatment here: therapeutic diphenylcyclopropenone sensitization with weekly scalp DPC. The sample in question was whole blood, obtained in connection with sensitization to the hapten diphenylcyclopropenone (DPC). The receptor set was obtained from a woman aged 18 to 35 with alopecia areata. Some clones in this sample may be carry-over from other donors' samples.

The CDR3 sequence: CSATGTSGGATDTQYF. For the CDR3, the DNA is TGCAGTGCTACGGGAACTAGCGGGGGGGCCACAGATACGCAGTATTTT. V is TRBV20-1 and J is TRBJ2-3; 13 positions match TRBD2. CDR3 length equals 16 residues. Looked up from germline, CDR1 is DFQATT and CDR2 is SNEGSKA (reference sequence). With V trimmed by 4 bases and J by 2 bases, 6 bases remained unmatched.

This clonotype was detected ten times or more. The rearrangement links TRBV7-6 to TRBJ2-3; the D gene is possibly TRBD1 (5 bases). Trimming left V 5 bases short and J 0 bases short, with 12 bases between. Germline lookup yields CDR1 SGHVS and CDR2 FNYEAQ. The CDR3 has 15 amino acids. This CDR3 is CASSTGYLSTDTQYF. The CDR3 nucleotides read TGTGCCAGCAGCACAGGATACTTGAGCACAGATACGCAGTATTTT.

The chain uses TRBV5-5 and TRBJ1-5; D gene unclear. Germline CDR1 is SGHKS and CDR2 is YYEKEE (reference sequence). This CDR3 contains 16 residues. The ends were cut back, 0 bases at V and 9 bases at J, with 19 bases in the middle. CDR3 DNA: TGTGCCAGCAGCTTGGAGGCGGCAGTCGGGCGAATGCCCCAGCATTTT. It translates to CASSLEAAVGRMPQHF.

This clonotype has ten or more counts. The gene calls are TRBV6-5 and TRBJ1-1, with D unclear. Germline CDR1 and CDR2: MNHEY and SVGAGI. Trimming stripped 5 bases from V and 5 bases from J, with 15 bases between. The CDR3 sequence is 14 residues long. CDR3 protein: CASSQAGFSTEAFF. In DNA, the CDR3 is TGTGCCAGCAGTCAGGCCGGTTTTTCGACTGAAGCTTTCTTT.

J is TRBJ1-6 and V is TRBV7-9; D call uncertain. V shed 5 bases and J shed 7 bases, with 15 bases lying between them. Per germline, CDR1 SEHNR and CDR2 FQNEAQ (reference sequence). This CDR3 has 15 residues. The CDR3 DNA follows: TGTGCCAGCAGCCCCGACCGGGTCCTCAATTCACCCCTCCACTTT. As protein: CASSPDRVLNSPLHF.

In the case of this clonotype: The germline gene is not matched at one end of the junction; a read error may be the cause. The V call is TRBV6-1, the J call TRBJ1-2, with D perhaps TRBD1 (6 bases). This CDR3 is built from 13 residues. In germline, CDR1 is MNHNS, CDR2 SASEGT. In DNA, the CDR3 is TGTGCCAGCGGACAGACCAGGGGCTATGACTACACCTTC. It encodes CASGQTRGYDYTF.

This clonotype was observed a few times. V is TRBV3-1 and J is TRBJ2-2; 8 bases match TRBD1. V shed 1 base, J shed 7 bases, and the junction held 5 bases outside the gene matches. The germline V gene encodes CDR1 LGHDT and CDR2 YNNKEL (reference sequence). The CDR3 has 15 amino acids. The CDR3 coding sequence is TGTGCCAGCAGCCAAGCCAGGGGGCGAGTCGGGGAGCTGTTTTTT. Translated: CASSQARGRVGELFF.

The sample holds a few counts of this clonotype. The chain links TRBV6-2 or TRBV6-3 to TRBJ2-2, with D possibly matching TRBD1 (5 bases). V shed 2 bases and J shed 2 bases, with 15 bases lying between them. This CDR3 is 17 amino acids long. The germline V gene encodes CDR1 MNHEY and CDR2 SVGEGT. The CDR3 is CASSYRDRALNTGELFF. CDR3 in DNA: TGTGCCAGCAGTTACCGTGACAGAGCCCTAAACACCGGGGAGCTGTTTTTT.

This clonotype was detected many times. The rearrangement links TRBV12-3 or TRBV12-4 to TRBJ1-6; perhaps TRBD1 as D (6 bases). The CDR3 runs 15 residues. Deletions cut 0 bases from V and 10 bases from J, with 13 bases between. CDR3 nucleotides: TGTGCCAGCAGTTTAGCAGGGGGTAGTAACTCACCCCTCCACTTT. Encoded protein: CASSLAGGSNSPLHF.

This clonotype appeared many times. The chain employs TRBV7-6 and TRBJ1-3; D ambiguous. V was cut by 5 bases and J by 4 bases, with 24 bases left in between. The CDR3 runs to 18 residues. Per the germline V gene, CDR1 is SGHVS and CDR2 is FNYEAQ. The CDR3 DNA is TGTGCCAGCAGCGAAGACCAAAATGAAGGTGTTTGGGGAAACACCATATATTTT. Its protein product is CASSEDQNEGVWGNTIYF.

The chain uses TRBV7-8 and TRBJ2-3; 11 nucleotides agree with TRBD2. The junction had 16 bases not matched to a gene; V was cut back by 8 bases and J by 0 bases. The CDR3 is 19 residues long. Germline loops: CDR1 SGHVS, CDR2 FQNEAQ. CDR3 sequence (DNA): TGTGCCAGCCCGCCGGGACTAGCGGAGAAAGAGACGAGCACAGATACGCAGTATTTT. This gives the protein CASPPGLAEKETSTDTQYF.

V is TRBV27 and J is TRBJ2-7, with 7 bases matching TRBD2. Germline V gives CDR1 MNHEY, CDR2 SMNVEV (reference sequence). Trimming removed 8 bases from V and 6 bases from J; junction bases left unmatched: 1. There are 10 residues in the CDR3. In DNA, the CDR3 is TGTGCCAGCGGGAGGGGCGAGCAGTACTTC. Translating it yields CASGRGEQYF.

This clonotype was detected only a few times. In DNA form, the CDR3 reads TGCACCAGCAGCCAAGACCTGGGAGCTACTACTGGAAACACCATATATTTT. Protein: CTSSQDLGATTGNTIYF. The rearrangement uses TRBV1 and TRBJ1-3. TRBV1 is a known pseudogene. The CDR3 extends over 17 amino acids.

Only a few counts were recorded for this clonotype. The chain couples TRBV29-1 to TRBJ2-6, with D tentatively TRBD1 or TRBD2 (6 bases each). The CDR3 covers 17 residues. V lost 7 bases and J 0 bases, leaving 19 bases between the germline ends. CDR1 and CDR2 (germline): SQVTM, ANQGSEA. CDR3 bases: TGCAGCGCCCAGTCCGGGGGCCCCTTCTCTGGGGCCAACGTCCTGACTTTC. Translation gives CSAQSGGPFSGANVLTF. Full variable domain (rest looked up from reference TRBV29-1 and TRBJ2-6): SAVISQKPSRDICQRGTSLTIQCQVDSQVTMMFWYRQQPGQSLTLIATANQGSEATYESGFVIDKFPISRPNLTFSTLTVSNMSPEDSSIYLCSAQSGGPFSGANVLTFGAGSRLTVL.

The CDR3 coding sequence is TGTGCCAGCAGCCTCCCTCCCCGGGAAGGGGAGACCCAGTACTTC. It specifies CASSLPPREGETQYF. The J gene is TRBJ2-5, the V gene TRBV7-6, with D possibly matching TRBD2 (5 bases). This CDR3 is built from 15 residues. Per germline, CDR1 SGHVS and CDR2 FNYEAQ. V was pared by 5 bases and J by 5 bases, with 18 bases between.

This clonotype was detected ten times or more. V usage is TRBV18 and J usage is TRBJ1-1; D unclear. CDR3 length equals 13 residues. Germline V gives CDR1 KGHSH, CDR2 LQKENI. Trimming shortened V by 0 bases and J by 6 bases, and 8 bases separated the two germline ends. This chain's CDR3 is CASSPPSLSEAFF. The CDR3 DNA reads TGTGCCAGCTCACCACCTTCTTTATCTGAAGCTTTCTTT.

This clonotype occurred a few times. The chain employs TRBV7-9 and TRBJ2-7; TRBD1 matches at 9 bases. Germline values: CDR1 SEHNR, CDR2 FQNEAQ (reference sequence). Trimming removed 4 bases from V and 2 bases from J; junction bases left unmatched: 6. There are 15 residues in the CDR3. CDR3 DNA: TGTGCCAGCAGCTATCCCGGGACAGGGACCTACGAGCAGTACTTC. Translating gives CASSYPGTGTYEQYF.

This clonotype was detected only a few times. CDR3 DNA: TGTGCCACCAGTTCACTAGCGGGGGCCAACAATGAGCAGTTCTTC. It yields the protein CATSSLAGANNEQFF. This rearrangement joins TRBV24-1 to TRBJ2-1; 11 bases line up with TRBD2. This CDR3 spans 15 amino acids. After removal of 6 bases from V and 5 bases from J, the junction contained 5 bases not matched to a gene. In germline, CDR1 is KGHDR, CDR2 SFDVKD.